The 21 T cell receptor beta chains given below trace back to one sample, sequenced in a study of T cells in Graves' hyperthyroidism and ophthalmopathy. Amplification yielded TCR beta CDR3 regions, with RNA transcripts as the source. Initially, a first-round RT-PCR of the TCR CDR3 employed the HTBI primer set. TCRdb recomputed calls from the multiplex PCR reads with MiXCR, one row per CDR3 protein. The data hold around 300,000 distinct CDR3 sequences, with approximately 19% observed a single time. Sequences were obtained from blood. All receptors derive from a man aged 45 to 65 with Graves' ophthalmopathy.

The chain joins TRBV29-1 to TRBJ2-3; a weak D match, TRBD2 (5 bases). V lost 6 bases to trimming and J lost 2 bases, with 12 bases between them. This CDR3 has 13 amino acids. The germline V gene has CDR1 SQVTM and CDR2 ANQGSEA. CDR3 coding DNA: TGCAGCGTCCTACTAGGAAACACAGATACGCAGTATTTT. Translating gives CSVLLGNTDTQYF.

In its sample, this clonotype was seen many times. V gene TRBV7-3 combines with J gene TRBJ2-2, with no clear D. This CDR3 has 13 amino acids. Trimming cost V 4 bases and J 0 bases, with 3 bases left between them. Per the germline V gene, CDR1 is SGHTA and CDR2 is FQGTGA. This chain's CDR3 is CASSSTNTGELFF. The CDR3 DNA sequence: TGTGCCAGCAGCTCGACGAACACCGGGGAGCTGTTTTTT.

This clonotype was counted between two and nine times. V is TRBV24-1 and J is TRBJ2-1; the match to TRBD1 covers 8 bases. V trimming: 5 bases; J trimming: 1 base; junction bases outside the gene matches: 9. Germline V CDR1 and CDR2: KGHDR, SFDVKD. CDR3 length: 17 residues. The DNA of the CDR3 is TGTGCCACCAGTGCCACCTTGACAGGGGAATCCTACAATGAGCAGTTCTTC. It encodes CATSATLTGESYNEQFF.

In this sample, this clonotype turned up many times. The V call is TRBV28, the J call TRBJ2-2, with unresolved D. Germline CDR1 is MDHEN and CDR2 is SYDVKM. The CDR3 contains 12 residues. The V end was cut by 2 bases, the J end by 8 bases, with 6 bases between. The CDR3 spells CASSLGYGELFF. CDR3 sequence (DNA): TGTGCCAGCAGTTTAGGCTATGGGGAGCTGTTTTTT.

This clonotype was observed a handful of times. The chain joins TRBV10-3 to TRBJ2-3, with TRBD2 matching over 10 bases. Germline V gives CDR1 ENHRY, CDR2 SYGVKD. This CDR3 is built from 17 residues. With 0 bases clipped from V and 4 bases from J, the junction kept 7 bases outside the gene matches. CDR3: CAISESSRLAGSDTQYF. The CDR3 region has the DNA TGTGCCATCAGTGAGTCCTCCCGACTAGCGGGCTCAGATACGCAGTATTTT.

This clonotype was detected only a few times. The CDR3 DNA reads as TGTGCCGGACATAGCGGGAGGGGCACAGATACGCAGTATTTT. Residues: CAGHSGRGTDTQYF. The gene calls are TRBV6-2 or TRBV6-3 and TRBJ2-3, with TRBD2 identical over 11 bases. The CDR3 is made up of 14 amino acids. Trimming took 11 bases from V and 1 from J; bases not matched to a gene: 5. The germline V gene has CDR1 MNHEY and CDR2 SVGEGT.

This clonotype turned up a few times. J is TRBJ1-1 and V is TRBV15; possibly TRBD1 for D (5 bases). V was shortened by 0 bases and J by 4 bases, with 9 bases between the two germline ends. The CDR3 has 14 amino acids. In germline, CDR1 is LNHNV, CDR2 YYDKDF (reference sequence). The DNA for the CDR3 is TGTGCCACCAGCAGAGATGGGGGGACCACTGAAGCTTTCTTT. As protein: CATSRDGGTTEAFF.

This clonotype was seen many times. The V gene is TRBV5-1, the J gene TRBJ2-2; 8 positions agree with TRBD2. This CDR3 is built from 16 residues. CDR1 is SGHRS, CDR2 YFSETQ, per germline. Germline trimming cut 1 base from V and 1 base from J; bases unmatched to any gene: 3. CDR3 nucleotide sequence: TGCGCCAGCAGCTTGCCCAGCGGGGGGAACACCGGGGAGCTGTTTTTT. Translating it yields CASSLPSGGNTGELFF.

The sample holds many counts of this clonotype. The chain joins TRBV28 to TRBJ2-7; 7 bases align to TRBD2. CDR1 MDHEN and CDR2 SYDVKM come from the germline V gene. The CDR3 is 14 amino acids. V lost 4 bases to trimming and J lost 4 bases; unmatched junction nucleotides: 7. The CDR3 loop is CASSSSGHVYEQYF. The CDR3 DNA reads as TGTGCCAGCAGTTCTAGCGGTCACGTGTACGAGCAGTACTTC.

This clonotype was counted ten times or more. The rearrangement links TRBV20-1 to TRBJ2-7, with 9 bases lining up with TRBD2. Germline loops: CDR1 DFQATT, CDR2 SNEGSKA (reference sequence). This CDR3 is built from 14 residues. Trimming at V came to 5 bases and at J to 0 bases, leaving 5 bases not matched to a gene. The CDR3 reads CSAFSGGSSYEQYF. In nucleotides, the CDR3 is TGCAGTGCTTTTAGCGGGGGTAGCTCCTACGAGCAGTACTTC.

This clonotype appeared a few times. The rearrangement joins TRBV5-1 to TRBJ1-2, with TRBD1 identical over 7 bases. CDR1 is SGHRS and CDR2 is YFSETQ in the germline V gene. V trimming: 3 bases; J trimming: 1 base; junction bases outside the gene matches: 6. The CDR3 is 15 amino acids. The CDR3 region has the DNA TGCGCCAGCAGCTGGGGACAGAGAATTAACTATGGCTACACCTTC. Translating gives CASSWGQRINYGYTF.

This clonotype showed up many times. The chain is built from TRBV28 and TRBJ2-7; possibly TRBD1 for D (5 bases). Trimming removed 3 bases from V and 5 bases from J, with 11 bases in between. The CDR3 spans 13 residues. Per the germline V gene, CDR1 is MDHEN and CDR2 is SYDVKM. The CDR3 DNA sequence: TGTGCCAGCAGTTTGGGCAGGGCAAACGAGCAGTACTTC. It yields the protein CASSLGRANEQYF. Complete variable domain (other parts from reference TRBV28 and TRBJ2-7): DVKVTQSSRYLVKRTGEKVFLECVQDMDHENMFWYRQDPGLGLRLIYFSYDVKMKEKGDIPEGYSVSREKKERFSLILESASTNQTSMYLCASSLGRANEQYFGPGTRLTVT.

This clonotype was detected many times. The chain has TRBV11-2 and TRBJ2-7, with D possibly being TRBD1 (5 bases). The ends were cut back, 4 bases at V and 6 bases at J, with 19 bases in the middle. The CDR3 runs to 15 residues. Germline V gene sequence: CDR1 SGHAT, CDR2 FQNNGV. The CDR3 protein is CASSSHIQGRAEQYF. The CDR3 DNA is TGTGCCAGCAGCTCACACATCCAGGGCCGTGCCGAGCAGTACTTC. The complete variable domain, with remaining parts taken from reference TRBV11-2 and TRBJ2-7, reads EAGVAQSPRYKIIEKRQSVAFWCNPISGHATLYWYQQILGQGPKLLIQFQNNGVVDDSQLPKDRFSAERLKGVDSTLKIQPAKLEDSAVYLCASSSHIQGRAEQYFGPGTRLTVT.

J is TRBJ2-5 and V is TRBV6-1; 10 nucleotides line up with TRBD1. This CDR3 region has 15 residues. The germline CDR1 and CDR2 sequences are MNHNS and SASEGT. The V gene end was trimmed by 6 bases and the J gene end by 5 bases; junction bases not matched to a gene: 9. CDR3: CASSPGTGVKETQYF. The CDR3, as DNA: TGTGCCAGCAGCCCTGGGACAGGGGTTAAGGAGACCCAGTACTTC.

This clonotype came up a few times. The chain recombines TRBV5-6 with TRBJ1-5; D remains unclear. The V end lost 4 bases, the J end lost 4 bases, and 12 bases lay between the germline ends. Germline loops: CDR1 SGHDT, CDR2 YYEEEE. The CDR3 length is 14 residues. The DNA for the CDR3 is TGTGCCAGCAGCCTTAACCGGATTAATCAGCCCCAGCATTTT. Translating gives CASSLNRINQPQHF.

CDR3 in DNA: TGCGCCAGCAAAAGACAGGGAGACACTGAAGCTTTCTTT. This encodes CASKRQGDTEAFF. This chain links TRBV4-1 with TRBJ1-1, with 7 bases that match TRBD1. In germline, CDR1 is MGHRA, CDR2 YSYEKL. Trimming cost V 7 bases and J 3 bases; bases outside gene matches: 5. CDR3 length: 13 residues.

This chain connects TRBV7-2 to TRBJ2-5; perhaps D is TRBD1 or TRBD2 (6 bases each). This CDR3 has 12 amino acids. CDR1 and CDR2 (germline): SGHTA, FQGNSA. Deletions cut 5 bases from V and 4 bases from J, with 8 bases between. CDR3: CASSGGRETQYF. The CDR3 DNA follows: TGTGCCAGCAGCGGGGGGCGAGAGACCCAGTACTTC.

This clonotype was observed a few times. This chain's CDR3 is CSAKLAGATGEQFF. The CDR3, as DNA: TGCAGTGCTAAGCTAGCGGGAGCTACCGGTGAGCAGTTCTTC. This chain joins TRBV20-1 and TRBJ2-1; 10 bases align to TRBD2. Germline-derived CDR1 and CDR2 are DFQATT and SNEGSKA (reference sequence). CDR3 size: 14 residues. The junction had 9 bases not matched to a gene; V was cut back by 4 bases and J by 9 bases.

This clonotype was picked up a small number of times. The chain carries TRBV5-4 and TRBJ1-1; D is possibly TRBD1 (5 bases). The CDR3 consists of 15 residues. V was pared by 2 bases and J by 0 bases, with 11 bases between. Germline CDR1 is SGHNT and CDR2 is YYREEE (reference sequence). The CDR3, as DNA: TGTGCCAGCAGCTTTCGACAGTGGCTGAACACTGAAGCTTTCTTT. Translating gives CASSFRQWLNTEAFF.

The chain is built from TRBV20-1 and TRBJ2-6; 7 bases align to TRBD2. The junction had 9 bases not matched to a gene; V was cut back by 3 bases and J by 4 bases. Germline CDR1 DFQATT, CDR2 SNEGSKA (reference sequence). The CDR3 contains 16 residues. Here the CDR3 DNA reads TGCAGTGCTAGTGGCTGGGGAGGGGCCGGGGCCAACGTCCTGACTTTC. It codes for CSASGWGGAGANVLTF.

V and J are TRBV6-2 or TRBV6-3 and TRBJ1-5, with 8 bases fitting TRBD1. Germline V lookup: CDR1 MNHEY, CDR2 SVGEGT. CDR3 size: 15 residues. V shed 6 bases and J 2 bases; nucleotides not matched to a gene: 6. The CDR3 DNA is TGTGCCAGCAGCTGGACAGGGAGTGGCAATCAGCCCCAGCATTTT. Encoded protein: CASSWTGSGNQPQHF.